These 4 T cell receptor beta chains originate from one sample sequenced in a study of control samples from healthy donors and cancer patients. TCRdb's table, derived via immunoSEQ multiplex PCR, lists solely in-frame clones and lacks some. The data show 350,000 to 450,000 clones, with 90% seen just once and around 6.4% held by the top ten. The sequencing sample was made of PBMCs. The origin of the receptors is a man aged 40-50 years with head and neck cancer.

V is TRBV5-6 and J is TRBJ2-2; D remains unclear. The V gene lost 1 base and the J gene lost 1 base, with 8 bases spanning the gap. Germline loops: CDR1 SGHDT, CDR2 YYEEEE. The CDR3 extends over 15 amino acids. CDR3 coding DNA: TGTGCCAGCAGCTTGTATGGGGAGAACACCGGGGAGCTGTTTTTT. Translation gives CASSLYGENTGELFF.

The rearrangement links TRBV28 to TRBJ1-3, with D possibly TRBD1 on 6 matching bases. CDR3 length equals 16 residues. Germline CDR1 and CDR2: MDHEN and SYDVKM. V dropped 6 bases and J dropped 0 bases, with 15 bases sitting between them. The CDR3 here is CASRGTTTYSGNTIYF. Written as DNA, the CDR3 is TGTGCCAGCAGAGGGACAACTACCTACTCTGGAAACACCATATATTTT.

This rearrangement joins TRBV4-2 to TRBJ2-2, with 7 bases matching TRBD1. Germline assignment: CDR1 LGHNA and CDR2 YNFKEQ. This CDR3 has 15 amino acids. The V and J ends lost 4 bases and 4 bases, in that order; junction bases with no gene match: 6. In DNA form, the CDR3 reads TGTGCCAGCAGCCGAACAGGGGAATTCACCGGGGAGCTGTTTTTT. This encodes CASSRTGEFTGELFF.

The rearrangement uses TRBV25-1 and TRBJ2-5; D could derive from TRBD1 or TRBD2 (5 bases each). The CDR3 has 14 residues. The V and J ends lost 0 bases and 6 bases respectively, with 11 bases between them. The V gene's germline CDR1 is MGHDK and CDR2 SYGVNS. The CDR3 DNA follows: TGTGCCAGCAGTGAATATGGGGGAGAAAAGACCCAGTACTTC. Encoded protein: CASSEYGGEKTQYF.